This T cell receptor (beta chain) was sequenced during a study of CD8 T cells in ankylosing spondylitis. TCRdb ran MiXCR on the 5' RACE reads and lists one entry per CDR3 protein. The repertoire has around 18,000 distinct CDR3 sequences, approximately 7.6% of them found once; the top ten carry about a third. The TCR was taken from a male donor with ankylosing spondylitis or in good health (not recorded which). Sequencing used blood.

The chain's CDR3 is CASSQERTGSSYRELFF. The CDR3 nucleotides are TGCGCCAGCAGCCAAGAGAGGACAGGGAGTTCATATCGGGAGCTGTTTTTT. The V gene is TRBV4-3, the J gene TRBJ2-2, with TRBD1 matching over 8 bases. Looked up from germline, CDR1 is LGHNA and CDR2 is YSLEER. The CDR3 runs 17 residues. The trim removed 0 bases at V and 9 bases at J, leaving 12 bases unmatched.